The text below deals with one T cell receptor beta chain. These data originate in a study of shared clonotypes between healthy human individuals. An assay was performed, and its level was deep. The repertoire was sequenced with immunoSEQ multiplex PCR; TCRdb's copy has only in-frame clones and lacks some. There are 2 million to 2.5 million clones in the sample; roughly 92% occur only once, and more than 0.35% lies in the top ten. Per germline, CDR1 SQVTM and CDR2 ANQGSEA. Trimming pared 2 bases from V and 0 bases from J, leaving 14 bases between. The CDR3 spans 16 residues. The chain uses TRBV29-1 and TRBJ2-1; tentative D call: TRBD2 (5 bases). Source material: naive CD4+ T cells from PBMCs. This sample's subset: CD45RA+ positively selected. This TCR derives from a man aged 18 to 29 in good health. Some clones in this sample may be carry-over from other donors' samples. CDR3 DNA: TGCAGCGTTGAATCGGTCCTAGGGAGCTCCTACAATGAGCAGTTCTTC. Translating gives CSVESVLGSSYNEQFF.